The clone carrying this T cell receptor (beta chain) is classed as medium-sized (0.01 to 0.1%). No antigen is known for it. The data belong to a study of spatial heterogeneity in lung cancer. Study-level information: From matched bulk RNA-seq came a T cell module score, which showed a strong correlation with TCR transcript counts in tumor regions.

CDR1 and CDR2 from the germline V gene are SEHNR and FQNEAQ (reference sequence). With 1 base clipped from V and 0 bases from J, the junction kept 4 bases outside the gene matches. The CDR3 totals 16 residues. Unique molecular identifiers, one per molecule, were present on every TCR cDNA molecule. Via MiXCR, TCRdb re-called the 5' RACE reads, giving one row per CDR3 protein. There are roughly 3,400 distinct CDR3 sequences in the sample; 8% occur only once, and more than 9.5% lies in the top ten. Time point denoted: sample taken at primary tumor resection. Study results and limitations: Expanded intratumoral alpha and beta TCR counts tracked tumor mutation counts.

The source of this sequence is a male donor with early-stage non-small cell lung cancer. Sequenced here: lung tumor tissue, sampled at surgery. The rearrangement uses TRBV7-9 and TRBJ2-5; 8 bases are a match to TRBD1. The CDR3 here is CASSLGTGGYQETQYF. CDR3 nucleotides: TGTGCCAGCAGCTTAGGCACAGGGGGATACCAAGAGACCCAGTACTTC.